What follows describes a single T cell receptor beta chain. No cognate antigen has been identified for it. No base qualities exist here, and no much larger clone lies one base off it. Library method: the immunoSEQ multiplex PCR assay. The source is immuneACCESS, and TCRdb retained only in-frame sequences with V and J called. Part of the clones is not carried over; for the studies checked, unresolved V genes explain less than half of this, and the remainder is unexplained. Recorded for this sample are 40,000 to 65,000 clones; roughly nine tenths of them occurred a single time. The ten largest clones take up under 3.5% of the sample. This record comes from a study of chemoradiotherapy in HPV16-positive cancers (dated by TCRdb to between 2022 and 2023). Background on the whole study: Candidate HPV-specific T-cell clones and common TCR motifs were defined through functional T-cell assays on cells from two HPV16-positive patients. Whether T-cell immunity against the HPV oncoproteins E6 and E7 changes during chemoradiotherapy and whether survival is affected by this immunity were examined in the study. The candidate HPV-specific TCRs and motifs were subsequently tracked in TCR repertoires obtained from 70 to 95 patients with HPV-related cancers.

Repertoires were sampled repeatedly over the course of chemoradiotherapy so that clonal expansion in the tumor microenvironment could be followed. V is reduced by 5 bases and J by 0 bases, leaving a spacing of 11 bases between them. Taken from the germline V gene, the CDR1 and CDR2 loops are MNHEY and SVGAGI. The CDR3, cysteine through phenylalanine, is 15 amino acids long. Just CDR3 DNA is preserved here, 45 bases in frame from base 1. What the authors observed across the whole study: Expansion of candidate HPV-specific clones and E7-related TCR motifs was observed in the tumor microenvironment during treatment, whereas no such expansion was observed for non-HPV-specific T cells. The functional definition of HPV-specific T cells was derived from only two HPV16-positive patients, and the survival association was reported for HPV16-positive patients. In HPV16-positive patients, expansion of HPV-responsive T cells during chemoradiotherapy was associated with improved recurrence-free survival.

The chain employs TRBV6-5 and TRBJ1-3, with the identity of the D gene unclear. This receptor was obtained from a human donor with HPV-associated anogenital cancer. Here the sequenced sample was blood, taken from a patient who underwent chemoradiotherapy. The nucleotide sequence is given as TGTGCCAGCAGTAAGGGCTCTTACTCTGGAAACACCATATATTTT. Its amino acids are CASSKGSYSGNTIYF.